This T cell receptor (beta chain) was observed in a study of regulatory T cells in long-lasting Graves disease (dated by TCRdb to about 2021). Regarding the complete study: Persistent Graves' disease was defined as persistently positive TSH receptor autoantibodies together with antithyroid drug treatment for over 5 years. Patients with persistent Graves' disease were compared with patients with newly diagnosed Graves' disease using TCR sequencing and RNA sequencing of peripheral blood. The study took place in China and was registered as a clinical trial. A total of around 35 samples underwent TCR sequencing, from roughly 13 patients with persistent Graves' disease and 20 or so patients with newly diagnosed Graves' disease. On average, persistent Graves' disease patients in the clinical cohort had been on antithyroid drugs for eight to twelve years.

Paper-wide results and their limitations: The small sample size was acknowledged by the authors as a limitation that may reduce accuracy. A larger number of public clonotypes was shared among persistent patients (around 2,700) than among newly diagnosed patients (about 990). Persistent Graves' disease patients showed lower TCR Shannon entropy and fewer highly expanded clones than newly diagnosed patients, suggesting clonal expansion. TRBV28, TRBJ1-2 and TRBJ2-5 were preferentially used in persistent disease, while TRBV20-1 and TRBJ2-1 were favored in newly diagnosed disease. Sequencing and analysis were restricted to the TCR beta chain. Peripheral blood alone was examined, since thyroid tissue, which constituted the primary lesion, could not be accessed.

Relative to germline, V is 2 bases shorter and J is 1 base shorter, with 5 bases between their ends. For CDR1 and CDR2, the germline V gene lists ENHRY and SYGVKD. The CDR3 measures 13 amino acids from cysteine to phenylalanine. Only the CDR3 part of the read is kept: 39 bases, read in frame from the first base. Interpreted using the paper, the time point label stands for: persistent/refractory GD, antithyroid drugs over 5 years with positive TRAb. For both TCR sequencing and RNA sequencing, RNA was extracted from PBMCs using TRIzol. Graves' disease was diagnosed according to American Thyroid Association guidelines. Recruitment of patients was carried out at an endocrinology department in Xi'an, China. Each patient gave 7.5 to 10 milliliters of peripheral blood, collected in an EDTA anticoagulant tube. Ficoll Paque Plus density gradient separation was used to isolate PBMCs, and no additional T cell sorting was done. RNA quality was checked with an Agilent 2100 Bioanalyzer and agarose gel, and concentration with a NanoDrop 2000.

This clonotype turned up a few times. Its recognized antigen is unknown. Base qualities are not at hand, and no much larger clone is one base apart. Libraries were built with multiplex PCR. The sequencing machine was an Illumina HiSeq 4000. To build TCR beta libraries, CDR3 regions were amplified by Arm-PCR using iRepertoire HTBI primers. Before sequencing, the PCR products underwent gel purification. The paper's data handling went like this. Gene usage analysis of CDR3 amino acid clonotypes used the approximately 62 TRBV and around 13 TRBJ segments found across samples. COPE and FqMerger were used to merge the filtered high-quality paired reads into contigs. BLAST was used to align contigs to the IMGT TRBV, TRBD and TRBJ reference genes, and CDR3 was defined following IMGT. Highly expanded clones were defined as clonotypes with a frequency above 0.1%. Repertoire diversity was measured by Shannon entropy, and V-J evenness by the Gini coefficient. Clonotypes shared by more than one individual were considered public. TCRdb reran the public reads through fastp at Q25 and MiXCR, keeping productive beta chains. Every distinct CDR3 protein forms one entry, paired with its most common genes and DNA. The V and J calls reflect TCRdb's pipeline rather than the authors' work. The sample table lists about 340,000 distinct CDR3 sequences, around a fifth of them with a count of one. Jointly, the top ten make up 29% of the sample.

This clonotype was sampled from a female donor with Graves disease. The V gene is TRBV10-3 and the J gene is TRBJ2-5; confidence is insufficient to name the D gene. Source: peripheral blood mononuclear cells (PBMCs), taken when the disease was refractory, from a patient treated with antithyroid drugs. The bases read TGTGCCATCAGTGAGGCCTCCCAAGAGACCCAGTACTTC. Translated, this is CAISEASQETQYF.